These T cell receptor beta chains were read from a single sample in a study of beta chain features in type 1 diabetes. The table came from immunoSEQ multiplex PCR; TCRdb's copy has only in-frame clones and leaves some out. The repertoire consists of 250,000 to 350,000 clones, with roughly 15% occurring once and the leading ten covering over 5.5%. Specimen: central memory CD4+ T cells from blood. These receptors were collected from a man between 25 and 39 years old in good health. Both conserved end residues are part of each CDR3.

v_gene,j_gene,CDR3aa
TRBV14,TRBJ1-2,CASSQGTAYGYTF
TRBV7-6,TRBJ2-1,CASSASGSTYNEQFF
TRBV18,TRBJ1-2,CASSPLDRIGYTF
TRBV7-3,TRBJ2-6,CASSLWASAGVNSGANVLTF
TRBV2,TRBJ1-1,CASQQGANTEAFF
TRBV30,TRBJ1-2,CAWIGVGSRYTF
TRBV7-2,TRBJ1-4,CASSLGTGGKLFF
TRBV5-1,TRBJ2-3,CASMRGTDTQYF
TRBV7-9,TRBJ2-5,CASTLGAFETQYF
TRBV19,TRBJ2-1,CASSLSSGRMSVEQFF
TRBV27,TRBJ1-6,CASSLKLQWSPLHF
TRBV6-6,TRBJ2-2,CASSLTSGRAGELFF
TRBV27,TRBJ1-1,CASGEHRGTEAFF
TRBV10-3,TRBJ2-7,CAISDPGQGGSYEQYF
TRBV5-6,TRBJ1-2,CASSPGTGTVMGGYTF
TRBV20-1,TRBJ2-5,CSARGQETQYF
TRBV7-7,TRBJ2-5,CASSPWTSGGAGKTQYF
TRBV5-8,TRBJ2-3,CASSSTPYGDNTDTQYF
TRBV4-3,TRBJ2-5,CASRASLQQETQYF
TRBV25-1,TRBJ1-1,CASSELTRDTEAFF